The sequence of this TCR beta chain was determined in a study of beta chain features in type 1 diabetes. Study as a whole: Patients were similar to healthy donors in age and gender (as well as in cell yields). Sorted cells examined across all samples numbered some 98 million.

This clone has more than one count but fewer than ten. Sequencing targeted expressed TCRB transcripts, as all isolated RNA had been reverse transcribed. About 3.6 million reads was the average for naive, central memory and regulatory T cell samples. Clones were read by immunoSEQ multiplex PCR, and TCRdb kept only the in-frame ones, dropping some. The table records 130,000 to 150,000 clones, around 51% of them present only once. This clonotype was sampled from a man younger than 30 in good health. The sequenced sample consisted of Tregs from blood.

CDR3 protein: CASSLLGTGAYEQYF. CDR3 coding DNA: TGCGCCAGCAGCTTGCTCGGGACAGGGGCCTACGAGCAGTACTTC. The chain has TRBV5-1 and TRBJ2-7; 10 positions agree with TRBD1. Trimming at V came to 1 base and at J to 2 bases, leaving 3 bases not matched to a gene. The CDR3 contains 15 residues. Looked up from germline, CDR1 is SGHRS and CDR2 is YFSETQ.